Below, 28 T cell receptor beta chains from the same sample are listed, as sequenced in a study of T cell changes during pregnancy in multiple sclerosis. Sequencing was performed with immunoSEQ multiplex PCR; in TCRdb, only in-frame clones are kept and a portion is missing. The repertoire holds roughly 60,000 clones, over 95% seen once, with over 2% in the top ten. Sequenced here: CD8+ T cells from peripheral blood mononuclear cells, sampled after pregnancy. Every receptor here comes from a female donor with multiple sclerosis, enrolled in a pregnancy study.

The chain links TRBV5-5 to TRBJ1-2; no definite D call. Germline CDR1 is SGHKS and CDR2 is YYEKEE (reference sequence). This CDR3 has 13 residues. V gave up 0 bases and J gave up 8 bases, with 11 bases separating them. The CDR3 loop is CASSLGGGDGYTF. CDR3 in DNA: TGTGCCAGCAGCTTGGGGGGAGGAGACGGCTACACCTTC.

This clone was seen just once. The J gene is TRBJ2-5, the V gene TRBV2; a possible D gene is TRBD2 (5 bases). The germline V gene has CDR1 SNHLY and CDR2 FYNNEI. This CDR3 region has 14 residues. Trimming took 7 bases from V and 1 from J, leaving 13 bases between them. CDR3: CASNPGLIQETQYF. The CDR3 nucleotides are TGTGCCAGCAACCCCGGACTGATCCAAGAGACCCAGTACTTC.

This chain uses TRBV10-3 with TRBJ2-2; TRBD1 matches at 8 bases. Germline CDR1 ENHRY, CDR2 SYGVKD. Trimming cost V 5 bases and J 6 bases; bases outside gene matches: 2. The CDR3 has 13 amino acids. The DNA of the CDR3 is TGTGCCATCAGTCAGGGGGCCCCCGGGGAGCTGTTTTTT. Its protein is CAISQGAPGELFF.

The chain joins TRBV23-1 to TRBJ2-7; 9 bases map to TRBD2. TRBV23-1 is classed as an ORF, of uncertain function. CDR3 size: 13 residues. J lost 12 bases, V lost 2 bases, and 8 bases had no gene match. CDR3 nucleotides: TGCGCCAGCAGTCAACCGACTAGCGGATCTCGGTACTTC. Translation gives CASSQPTSGSRYF.

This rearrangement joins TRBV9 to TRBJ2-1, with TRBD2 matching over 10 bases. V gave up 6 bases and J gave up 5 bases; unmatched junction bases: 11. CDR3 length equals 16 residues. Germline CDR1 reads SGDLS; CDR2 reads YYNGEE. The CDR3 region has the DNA TGTGCCAGCAACTCAAAACTAGCGGGATTCAACAATGAGCAGTTCTTC. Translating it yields CASNSKLAGFNNEQFF. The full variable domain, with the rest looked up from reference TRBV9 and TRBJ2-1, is DSGVTQTPKHLITATGQRVTLRCSPRSGDLSVYWYQQSLDQGLQFLIQYYNGEERAKGNILERFSAQQFPDLHSELNLSSLELGDSALYFCASNSKLAGFNNEQFFGPGTRLTVL.

The CDR3 sequence: CASSIFTGGQPQHF. CDR3 in DNA: TGTGCCAGTAGTATATTCACGGGGGGTCAGCCCCAGCATTTT. V and J are TRBV19 and TRBJ1-5, with D possibly being TRBD1 (5 bases). The CDR3 totals 14 residues. Germline V gene data show CDR1 as LNHDA and CDR2 as SQIVND (reference sequence). Trimming shortened V by 2 bases and J by 6 bases, and 11 bases separated the two germline ends.

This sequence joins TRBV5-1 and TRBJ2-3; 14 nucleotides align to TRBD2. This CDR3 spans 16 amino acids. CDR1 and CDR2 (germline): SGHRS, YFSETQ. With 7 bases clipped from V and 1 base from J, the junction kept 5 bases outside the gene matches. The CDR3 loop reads CASARLAGGGTDTQYF. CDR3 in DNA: TGCGCCAGCGCCCGACTAGCGGGAGGGGGCACAGATACGCAGTATTTT.

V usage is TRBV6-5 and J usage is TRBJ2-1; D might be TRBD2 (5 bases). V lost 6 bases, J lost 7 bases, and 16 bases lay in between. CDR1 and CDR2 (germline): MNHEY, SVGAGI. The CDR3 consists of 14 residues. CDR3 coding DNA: TGTGCCAGCAGCCCCCAAGAGAGGACTAATGAGCAGTTCTTC. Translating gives CASSPQERTNEQFF.

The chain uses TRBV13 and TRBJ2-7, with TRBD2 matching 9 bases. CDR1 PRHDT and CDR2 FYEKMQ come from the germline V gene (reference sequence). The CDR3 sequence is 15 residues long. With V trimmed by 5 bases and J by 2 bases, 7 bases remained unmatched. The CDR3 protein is CASSERLAVTYEQYF. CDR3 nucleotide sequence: TGTGCCAGCAGCGAGAGACTAGCGGTGACCTACGAGCAGTACTTC.

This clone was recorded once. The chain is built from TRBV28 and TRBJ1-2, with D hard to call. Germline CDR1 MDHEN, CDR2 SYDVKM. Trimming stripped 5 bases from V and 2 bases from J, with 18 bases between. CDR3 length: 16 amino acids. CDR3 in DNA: TGTGCCAGCAGTAACCAACCCGCGGCAGCGAACTATGGCTACACCTTC. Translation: CASSNQPAAANYGYTF.

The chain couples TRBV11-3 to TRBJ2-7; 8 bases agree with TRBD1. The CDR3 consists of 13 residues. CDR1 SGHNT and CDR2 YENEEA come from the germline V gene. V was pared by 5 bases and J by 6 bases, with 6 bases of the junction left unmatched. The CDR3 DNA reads TGTGCCAGCAGCGCAACAGGGGGGAGCGAGCAGTACTTC. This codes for CASSATGGSEQYF.

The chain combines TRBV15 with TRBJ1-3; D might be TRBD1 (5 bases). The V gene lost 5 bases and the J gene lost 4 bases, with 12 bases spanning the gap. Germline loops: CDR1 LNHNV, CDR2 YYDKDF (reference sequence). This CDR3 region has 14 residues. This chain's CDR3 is CATSGGTSGNTIYF. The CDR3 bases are TGTGCCACCAGCGGCGGGACTTCAGGAAACACCATATATTTT. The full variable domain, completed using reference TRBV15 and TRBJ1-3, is DAMVIQNPRYQVTQFGKPVTLSCSQTLNHNVMYWYQQKSSQAPKLLFHYYDKDFNNEADTPDNFQSRRPNTSFCFLDIRSPGLGDTAMYLCATSGGTSGNTIYFGEGSWLTVV.

For the CDR3, the DNA is TGTGCCAGCAGCTTTTGGAGGAGCGGGGCCAACGTCCTGACTTTC. Translated: CASSFWRSGANVLTF. The chain uses TRBV5-5 and TRBJ2-6; TRBD2 is a possible D gene (5 bases). The CDR3 is made up of 15 amino acids. CDR1 is SGHKS and CDR2 is YYEKEE in the germline V gene (reference sequence). V was clipped by 2 bases and J by 4 bases, with 10 bases between them.

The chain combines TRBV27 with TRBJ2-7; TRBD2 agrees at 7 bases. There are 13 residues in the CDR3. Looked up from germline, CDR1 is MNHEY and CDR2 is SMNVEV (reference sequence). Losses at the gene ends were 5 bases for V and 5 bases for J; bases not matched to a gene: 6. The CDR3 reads CASSGLGTNEQYF. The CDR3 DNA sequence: TGTGCCAGCAGTGGACTAGGGACCAACGAGCAGTACTTC.

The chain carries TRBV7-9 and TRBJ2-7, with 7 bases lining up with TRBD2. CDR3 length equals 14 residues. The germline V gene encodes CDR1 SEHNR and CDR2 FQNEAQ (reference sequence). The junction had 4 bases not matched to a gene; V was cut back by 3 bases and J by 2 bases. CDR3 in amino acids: CASSFGGSPYEQYF. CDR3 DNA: TGTGCCAGCAGCTTTGGCGGGAGCCCCTACGAGCAGTACTTC.

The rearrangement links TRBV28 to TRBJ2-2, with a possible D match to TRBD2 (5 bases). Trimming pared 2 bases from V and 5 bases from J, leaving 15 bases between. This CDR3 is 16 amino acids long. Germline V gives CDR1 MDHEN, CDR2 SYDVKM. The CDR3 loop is CASSLGWATGTGELFF. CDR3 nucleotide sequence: TGTGCCAGCAGTTTAGGTTGGGCGACGGGGACCGGGGAGCTGTTTTTT. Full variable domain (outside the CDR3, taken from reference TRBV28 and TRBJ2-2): DVKVTQSSRYLVKRTGEKVFLECVQDMDHENMFWYRQDPGLGLRLIYFSYDVKMKEKGDIPEGYSVSREKKERFSLILESASTNQTSMYLCASSLGWATGTGELFFGEGSRLTVL.

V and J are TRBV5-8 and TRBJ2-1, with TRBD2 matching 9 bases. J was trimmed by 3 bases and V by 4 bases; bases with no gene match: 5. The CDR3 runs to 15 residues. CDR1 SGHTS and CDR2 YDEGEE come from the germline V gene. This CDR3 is CASSRGLADYNEQFF. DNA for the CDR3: TGTGCCAGCAGCCGGGGACTAGCAGACTACAATGAGCAGTTCTTC.

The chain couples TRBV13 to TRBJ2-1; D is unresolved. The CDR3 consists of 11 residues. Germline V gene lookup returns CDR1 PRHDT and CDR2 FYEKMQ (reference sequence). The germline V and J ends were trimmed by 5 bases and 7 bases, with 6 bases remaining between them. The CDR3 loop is CASSHSNEQFF. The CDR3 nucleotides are TGTGCCAGCAGCCACTCAAATGAGCAGTTCTTC. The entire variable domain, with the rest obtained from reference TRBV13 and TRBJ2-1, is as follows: AAGVIQSPRHLIKEKRETATLKCYPIPRHDTVYWYQQGPGQDPQFLISFYEKMQSDKGSIPDRFSAQQFSDYHSELNMSSLELGDSALYFCASSHSNEQFFGPGTRLTVL.

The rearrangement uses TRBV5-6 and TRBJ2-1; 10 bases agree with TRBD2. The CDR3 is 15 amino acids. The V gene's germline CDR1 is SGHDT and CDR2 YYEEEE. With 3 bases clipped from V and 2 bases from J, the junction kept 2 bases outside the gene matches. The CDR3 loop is CASSSGTSAYNEQFF. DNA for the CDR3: TGTGCCAGCAGCTCCGGGACTAGCGCCTACAATGAGCAGTTCTTC.

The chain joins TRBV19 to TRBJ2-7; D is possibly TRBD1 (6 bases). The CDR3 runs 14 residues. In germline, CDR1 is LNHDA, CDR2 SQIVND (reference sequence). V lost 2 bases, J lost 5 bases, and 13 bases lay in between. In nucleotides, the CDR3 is TGTGCCAGTAGTATAACAGGGTACGGTGACGAGCAGTACTTC. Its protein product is CASSITGYGDEQYF.

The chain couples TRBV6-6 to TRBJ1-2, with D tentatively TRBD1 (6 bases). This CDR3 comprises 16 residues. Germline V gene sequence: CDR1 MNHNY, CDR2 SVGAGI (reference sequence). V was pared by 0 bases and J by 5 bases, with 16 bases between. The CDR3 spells CASSYSRTDDQYGYTF. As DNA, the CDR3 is TGTGCCAGCAGTTACTCACGGACAGACGACCAGTATGGCTACACCTTC.

The CDR3 loop is CASSAEQGLAYTDTQYF. CDR3 coding DNA: TGTGCCAGCAGTGCTGAACAGGGGCTAGCGTACACAGATACGCAGTATTTT. V is TRBV6-1 and J is TRBJ2-3, with D maybe TRBD1 (7 bases). Germline lookup yields CDR1 MNHNS and CDR2 SASEGT. This CDR3 region has 17 residues. The V gene lost 4 bases and the J gene lost 2 bases, with 19 bases spanning the gap.

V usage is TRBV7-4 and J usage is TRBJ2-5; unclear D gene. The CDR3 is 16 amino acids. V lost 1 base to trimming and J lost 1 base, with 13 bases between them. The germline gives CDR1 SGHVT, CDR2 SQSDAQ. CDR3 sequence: CASSLDGSAPQETQYF. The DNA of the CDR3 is TGTGCCAGCAGCTTAGATGGGTCAGCGCCCCAAGAGACCCAGTACTTC.

CDR3 protein: CASSLGMNEKLFF. The DNA for the CDR3 is TGTGCCAGCAGCCTCGGGATGAATGAAAAACTGTTTTTT. The chain is built from TRBV9 and TRBJ1-4; D gene uncertain. The CDR3 totals 13 residues. Trimming pared 4 bases from V and 5 bases from J, leaving 9 bases between. CDR1 is SGDLS, CDR2 YYNGEE, per germline.

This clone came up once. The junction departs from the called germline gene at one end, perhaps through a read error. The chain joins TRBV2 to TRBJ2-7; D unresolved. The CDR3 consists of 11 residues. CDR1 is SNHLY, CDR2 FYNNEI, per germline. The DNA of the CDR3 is TGTGCCAGCAATCGCCCCTACGAGCGGTACTTC. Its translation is CASNRPYERYF.

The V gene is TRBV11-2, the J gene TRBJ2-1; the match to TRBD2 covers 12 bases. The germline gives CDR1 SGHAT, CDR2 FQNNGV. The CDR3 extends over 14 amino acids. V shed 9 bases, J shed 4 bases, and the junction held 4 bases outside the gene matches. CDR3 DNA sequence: TGTGCCAGTACGACTAGCGGGAGTTACAATGAGCAGTTCTTC. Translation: CASTTSGSYNEQFF.

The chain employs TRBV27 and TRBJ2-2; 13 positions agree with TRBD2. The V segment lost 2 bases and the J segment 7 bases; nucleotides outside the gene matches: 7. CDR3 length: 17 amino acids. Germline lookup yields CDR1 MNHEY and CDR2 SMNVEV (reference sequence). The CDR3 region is CASSLILAGGPGGELFF. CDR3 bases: TGTGCCAGCAGTTTAATACTAGCGGGAGGGCCGGGCGGGGAGCTGTTTTTT.

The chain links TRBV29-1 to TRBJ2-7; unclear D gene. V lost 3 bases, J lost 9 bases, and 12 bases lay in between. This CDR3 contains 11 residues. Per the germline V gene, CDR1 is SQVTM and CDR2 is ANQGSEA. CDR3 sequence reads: CSVEGVLGQYF. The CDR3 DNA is TGCAGCGTTGAGGGCGTTCTTGGGCAGTACTTC.